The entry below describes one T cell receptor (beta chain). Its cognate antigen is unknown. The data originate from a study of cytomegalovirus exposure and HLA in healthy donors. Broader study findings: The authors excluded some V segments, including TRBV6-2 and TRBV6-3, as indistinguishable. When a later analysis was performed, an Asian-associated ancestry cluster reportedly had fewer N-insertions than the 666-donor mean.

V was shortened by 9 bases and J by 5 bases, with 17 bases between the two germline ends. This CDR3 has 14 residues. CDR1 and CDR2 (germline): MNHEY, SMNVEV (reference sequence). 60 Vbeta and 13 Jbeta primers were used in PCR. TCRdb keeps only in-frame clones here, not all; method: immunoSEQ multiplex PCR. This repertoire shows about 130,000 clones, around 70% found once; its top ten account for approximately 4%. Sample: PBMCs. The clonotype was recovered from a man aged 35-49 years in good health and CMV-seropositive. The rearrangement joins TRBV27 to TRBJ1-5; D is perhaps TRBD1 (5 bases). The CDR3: CASQEAGPHQPQHF. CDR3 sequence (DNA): TGTGCCAGTCAGGAGGCGGGGCCGCATCAGCCCCAGCATTTT.